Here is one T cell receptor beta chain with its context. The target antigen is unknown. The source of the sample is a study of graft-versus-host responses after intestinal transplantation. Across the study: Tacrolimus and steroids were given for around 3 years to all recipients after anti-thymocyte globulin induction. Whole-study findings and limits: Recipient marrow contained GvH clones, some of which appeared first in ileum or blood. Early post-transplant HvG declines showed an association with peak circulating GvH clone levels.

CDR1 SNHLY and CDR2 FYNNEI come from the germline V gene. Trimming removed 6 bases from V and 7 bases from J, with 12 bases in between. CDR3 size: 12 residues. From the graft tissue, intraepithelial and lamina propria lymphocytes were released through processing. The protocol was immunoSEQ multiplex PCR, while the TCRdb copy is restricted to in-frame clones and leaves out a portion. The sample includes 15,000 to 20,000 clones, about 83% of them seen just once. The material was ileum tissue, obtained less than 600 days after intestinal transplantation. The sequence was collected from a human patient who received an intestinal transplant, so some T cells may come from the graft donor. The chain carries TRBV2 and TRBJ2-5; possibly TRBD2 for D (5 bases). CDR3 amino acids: CASRTGEGTQYF. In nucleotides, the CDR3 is TGTGCCAGCAGAACGGGCGAGGGGACCCAGTACTTC.